This entry concerns a single T cell receptor beta chain. Its target is not known. The source of the sample is a study of blood T cells in healthy people across ages. Whole-study findings and limits: In long-lived donors, naive CD4+ cell counts and diversity exceeded those of aged donors.

The authors ran a second PCR of roughly 6 to 11 cycles using a sample-barcoded 5' primer and a J-beta primer mix. Each of the cDNA molecules was tagged by a template-switch adaptor with 12 random nucleotides. From the 5' RACE reads, TCRdb called clonotypes with MiXCR, one entry per CDR3 protein. The sample has about a million distinct CDR3 sequences, more than 30% seen once. Each donor supplied approximately 10 milliliters of peripheral blood. This CDR3 is built from 18 residues. Germline values: CDR1 SEHNR, CDR2 FQNEAQ (reference sequence). Trimming took 2 bases from V and 11 from J, leaving 30 bases between them.

The sequencing sample was made of blood. The sequence came from a man aged 18-30 years in good health. This sequence joins TRBV7-9 and TRBJ2-5; no definite D call. CDR3 in amino acids: CASSLTTAATEVYNEQYF. In DNA, the CDR3 is TGTGCCAGCAGCTTAACAACGGCGGCCACTGAAGTTTACAATGAGCAGTACTTC.